One and the same sample provided the 13 T cell receptor beta chains below, sequenced in a study of cytomegalovirus exposure and HLA in healthy donors. The PCR had 60 Vbeta and 13 Jbeta primers. Some clones are missing from TCRdb's copy, which holds only in-frame ones; the method was immunoSEQ multiplex PCR. The sample lists some 130,000 clones, 70% to 90% occurring once. The sequenced sample consisted of PBMCs. These receptor sequences come from a man between 40 and 49 years old in good health and CMV-seronegative.

The chain is built from TRBV19 and TRBJ2-2; 8 nucleotides agree with TRBD2. After removal of 10 bases from V and 5 bases from J, the junction contained 9 bases not matched to a gene. Germline CDR1 and CDR2: LNHDA and SQIVND (reference sequence). CDR3 length equals 14 residues. This chain's CDR3 is CAISTPGGTGELFF. The CDR3 region has the DNA TGTGCCATTTCCACTCCGGGGGGGACCGGGGAGCTGTTTTTT.

The V and J genes are TRBV13 and TRBJ2-7; TRBD2 is a possible D gene (6 bases). The end of the DNA aligns better with TRBJ2-5, so the J call may be wrong. The germline V gene has CDR1 PRHDT and CDR2 FYEKMQ (reference sequence). The CDR3 covers 16 residues. CDR3: CASSPPGAGRRETQYF. For the CDR3, the DNA is TGTGCCAGCAGCCCCCCCGGGGCGGGGCGCAGGGAGACCCAGTACTTC.

This chain connects TRBV7-2 to TRBJ2-1; 10 bases map to TRBD2. CDR3 length: 15 amino acids. Trimming at V came to 5 bases and at J to 4 bases, leaving 5 bases not matched to a gene. Germline-derived CDR1 and CDR2 are SGHTA and FQGNSA. The CDR3 DNA is TGTGCCAGCAGCCTCGGACTAGCGGATTACAATGAGCAGTTCTTC. Protein: CASSLGLADYNEQFF.

The rearrangement joins TRBV6-1 to TRBJ1-5; weak D call: TRBD1 (5 bases). This CDR3 has 14 residues. Trimming shortened V by 11 bases and J by 7 bases, and 21 bases separated the two germline ends. CDR1 and CDR2 from the germline V gene are MNHNS and SASEGT. The CDR3 reads CAAWRPGSGQPQHF. CDR3 DNA sequence: TGTGCCGCTTGGCGGCCAGGGTCAGGGCAGCCCCAGCATTTT.

The chain carries TRBV19 and TRBJ1-6; D not certain. Trimming removed 3 bases from V and 7 bases from J, with 10 bases in between. Germline V gene lookup returns CDR1 LNHDA and CDR2 SQIVND (reference sequence). The CDR3 spans 14 residues. Here the CDR3 DNA reads TGTGCCAGTAGTATGCGGGTTGGAAATTCACCCCTCCACTTT. This sequence encodes CASSMRVGNSPLHF.

This clone was counted a few times. This chain connects TRBV9 to TRBJ2-5; D gene uncertain. The CDR3 is made up of 13 amino acids. CDR1 is SGDLS and CDR2 is YYNGEE in the germline V gene. The V end was cut by 2 bases, the J end by 1 base, with 6 bases between. The CDR3, as DNA: TGTGCCAGCAGCGTGGCAGTCCAAGAGACCCAGTACTTC. Translation: CASSVAVQETQYF.

The V call is TRBV15, the J call TRBJ2-3; the match to TRBD2 covers 11 bases. The CDR3 is made up of 18 amino acids. Per the germline V gene, CDR1 is LNHNV and CDR2 is YYDKDF (reference sequence). V trimming: 0 bases; J trimming: 4 bases; junction bases outside the gene matches: 9. In nucleotides, the CDR3 is TGTGCCACCAGCAGAGATTTGACTAGCGGGACTTGGGCAGATACGCAGTATTTT. It specifies CATSRDLTSGTWADTQYF.

This sequence joins TRBV9 and TRBJ2-1, with TRBD1 identical over 8 bases. This CDR3 region has 14 residues. Germline CDR1 SGDLS, CDR2 YYNGEE. The junction had 8 bases not matched to a gene; V was cut back by 4 bases and J by 8 bases. DNA for the CDR3: TGTGCCAGCAGCCCCGGACAGGGTTTCTATGAGCAGTTCTTC. The encoded protein is CASSPGQGFYEQFF.

The chain uses TRBV27 and TRBJ1-1; D remains ambiguous. The germline V gene has CDR1 MNHEY and CDR2 SMNVEV (reference sequence). V was shortened by 3 bases and J by 1 base, with 6 bases between the two germline ends. This CDR3 is 13 amino acids long. CDR3 amino acids: CASSFPRNTEAFF. The CDR3 DNA is TGTGCCAGCAGTTTTCCCAGGAACACTGAAGCTTTCTTT.

The count of this clone is one. The rearrangement joins TRBV5-6 to TRBJ2-7, with D possibly TRBD1 on 6 matching bases. The CDR3 totals 13 residues. V lost 4 bases, J lost 5 bases, and 13 bases lay in between. Germline V lookup: CDR1 SGHDT, CDR2 YYEEEE. In DNA, the CDR3 is TGTGCCAGCAGCGCCACAGGGTACCACGAGCAGTACTTC. This translates into CASSATGYHEQYF.

V is TRBV5-1 and J is TRBJ2-7; D is unclear. The CDR3 extends over 13 amino acids. Germline V lookup: CDR1 SGHRS, CDR2 YFSETQ. Trimming stripped 0 bases from V and 3 bases from J, with 7 bases between. The CDR3 DNA is TGCGCCAGCAGCTTGGGCCGACTCTACGAGCAGTACTTC. Translation gives CASSLGRLYEQYF.

V is TRBV2 and J is TRBJ2-7; 14 bases are shared with TRBD2. The V segment lost 6 bases and the J segment 1 base; nucleotides outside the gene matches: 5. The CDR3 is made up of 16 amino acids. CDR1 is SNHLY, CDR2 FYNNEI, per germline. This CDR3 is CASSQGTSGGSYEQYF. CDR3 bases: TGTGCCAGCAGCCAAGGGACTAGCGGGGGTTCCTACGAGCAGTACTTC.

With respect to this clone: The same CDR3 can be traced to other DNA sequences in this sample. V gene TRBV5-1 combines with J gene TRBJ2-7; the match to TRBD1 covers 10 bases. CDR1 and CDR2 from the germline V gene are SGHRS and YFSETQ. Germline trimming cut 2 bases from V and 7 bases from J; bases unmatched to any gene: 9. CDR3 length: 15 amino acids. The CDR3 protein is CASSLAGTGDTEQYF. CDR3 coding DNA: TGCGCCAGCAGCTTAGCTGGGACAGGGGATACGGAGCAGTACTTC.